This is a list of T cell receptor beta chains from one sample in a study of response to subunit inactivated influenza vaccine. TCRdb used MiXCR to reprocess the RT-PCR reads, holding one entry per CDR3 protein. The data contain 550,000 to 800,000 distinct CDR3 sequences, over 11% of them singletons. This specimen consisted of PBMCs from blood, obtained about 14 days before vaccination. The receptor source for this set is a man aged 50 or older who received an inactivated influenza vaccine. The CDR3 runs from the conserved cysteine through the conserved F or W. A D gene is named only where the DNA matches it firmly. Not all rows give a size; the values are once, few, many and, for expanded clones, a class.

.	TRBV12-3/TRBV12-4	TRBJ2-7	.	CASSWASLYEQYF	TGTGCCAGCAGTTGGGCAAGTTTGTACGAGCAGTACTTC
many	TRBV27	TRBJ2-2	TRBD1	CASSITGGTSGELFF	TGTGCCAGCAGCATCACAGGGGGTACGAGCGGGGAGCTGTTTTTT
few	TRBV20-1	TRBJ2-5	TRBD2	CSALGLAGVKTQYF	TGCAGTGCCCTTGGACTAGCGGGGGTTAAGACCCAGTACTTC
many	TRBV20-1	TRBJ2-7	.	CSARAGYEQYF	TGCAGTGCTCGCGCGGGGTACGAGCAGTACTTC
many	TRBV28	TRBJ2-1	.	CASSPSAGNEQFF	TGTGCCAGCAGCCCCTCCGCGGGCAATGAGCAGTTCTTC
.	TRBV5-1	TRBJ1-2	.	CASSLTGKANYGYTF	TGCGCCAGCAGCCTAACAGGGAAAGCTAACTATGGCTACACCTTC
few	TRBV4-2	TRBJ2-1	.	CASSQDQVSYNEQFF	TGTGCCAGCAGCCAAGACCAGGTCTCCTACAATGAGCAGTTCTTC
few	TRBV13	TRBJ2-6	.	CASSLVGDTGMGANVLTF	TGTGCCAGCAGCTTAGTTGGGGACACGGGAATGGGGGCCAACGTCCTGACTTTC
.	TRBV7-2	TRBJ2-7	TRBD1	CASSSNDDRGRAQYF	TGTGCCAGCAGCTCCAACGACGACAGGGGGCGCGCGCAGTACTTC
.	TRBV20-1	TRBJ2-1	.	CSARVGGGHNEQFF	TGCAGTGCTAGAGTGGGCGGCGGACACAATGAGCAGTTCTTC
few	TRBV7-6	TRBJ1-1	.	CASSLGPSLNTEAFF	TGTGCCAGCAGCTTAGGGCCCAGTCTGAACACTGAAGCTTTCTTT
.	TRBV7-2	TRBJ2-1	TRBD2	CASSSRLAGGMGEQFF	TGTGCCAGCAGCTCCAGACTAGCGGGAGGGATGGGTGAGCAGTTCTTC
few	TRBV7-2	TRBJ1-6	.	CASSFKSVDLRNSPLHF	TGTGCCAGCAGCTTTAAATCGGTTGACCTACGGAATTCACCCCTCCACTTT
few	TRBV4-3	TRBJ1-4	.	CASSQDLAEKLFF	TGCGCCAGCAGCCAAGATTTGGCAGAAAAACTGTTTTTT
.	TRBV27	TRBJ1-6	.	CASSLKGRNSPLHF	TGTGCCAGCAGTTTAAAGGGGCGGAATTCACCCCTCCACTTT
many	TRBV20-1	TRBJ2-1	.	CSAENYNEQFF	TGCAGTGCAGAAAATTACAATGAGCAGTTCTTC
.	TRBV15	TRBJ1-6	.	CATSITGPNSPLHF	TGTGCCACCAGCATCACAGGGCCTAATTCACCCCTCCACTTT
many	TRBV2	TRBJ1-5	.	CASSESRREPQHF	TGTGCCAGCAGTGAGTCGCGGAGGGAGCCCCAGCATTTT
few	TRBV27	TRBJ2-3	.	CASSLLGMPDTQYF	TGTGCCAGCAGTTTATTGGGGATGCCAGATACGCAGTATTTT
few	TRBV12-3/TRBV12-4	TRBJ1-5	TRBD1	CASSLEGAGHNQPQHF	TGTGCCAGCAGTTTAGAGGGGGCGGGTCACAATCAGCCCCAGCATTTT
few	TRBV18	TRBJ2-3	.	CATGVTDTQYF	TGTGCCACGGGAGTCACAGATACGCAGTATTTT
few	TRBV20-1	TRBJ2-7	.	CSAPDRTYEQYF	TGCAGTGCGCCCGACAGGACCTACGAGCAGTACTTC
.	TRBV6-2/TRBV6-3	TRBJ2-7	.	CASSSPGEGYEQYF	TGTGCCAGCAGCAGCCCAGGGGAAGGGTACGAGCAGTACTTC
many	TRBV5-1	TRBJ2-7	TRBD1	CASSLTGTGQYEQYF	TGCGCCAGCAGCTTAACCGGGACAGGGCAATACGAGCAGTACTTC
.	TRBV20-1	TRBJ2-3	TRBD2	CSAPGTSGRRVGTDTQYF	TGCAGTGCTCCTGGGACTAGCGGGAGGAGGGTGGGCACAGATACGCAGTATTTT
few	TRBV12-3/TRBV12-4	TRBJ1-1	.	CASGRTGLTEAFF	TGTGCCAGCGGCCGGACCGGGCTCACTGAAGCTTTCTTT
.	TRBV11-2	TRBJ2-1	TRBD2	CASSLIAGGREQFF	TGTGCCAGCAGCTTAATAGCGGGGGGGCGTGAGCAGTTCTTC
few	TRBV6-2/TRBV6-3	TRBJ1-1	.	CASSYWGPGTEAFF	TGTGCCAGCAGTTACTGGGGGCCGGGGACTGAAGCTTTCTTT
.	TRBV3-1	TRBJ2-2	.	CASSHIGVSSGELFF	TGTGCCAGCAGCCATATCGGGGTATCGAGCGGGGAGCTGTTTTTT
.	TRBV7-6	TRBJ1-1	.	CASSNNRNTEAFF	TGTGCCAGCAGCAACAACCGGAACACTGAAGCTTTCTTT
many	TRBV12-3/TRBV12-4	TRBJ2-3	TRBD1	CASSPWGQTFSYTQYF	TGTGCCAGCAGTCCCTGGGGACAGACATTTAGTTATACGCAGTATTTT
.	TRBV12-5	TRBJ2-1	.	CASGLAILPGSYNEQFF	TGTGCTAGTGGTTTGGCCATTCTCCCGGGCTCCTACAATGAGCAGTTCTTC
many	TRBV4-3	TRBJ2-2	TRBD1	CASSQEAGGFIGELFF	TGCGCCAGCAGCCAAGAAGCAGGGGGCTTCATCGGGGAGCTGTTTTTT
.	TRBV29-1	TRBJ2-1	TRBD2	CSVEALKTSGGGDPFF	TGCAGCGTTGAAGCGCTAAAGACTAGCGGGGGGGGGGATCCGTTCTTC
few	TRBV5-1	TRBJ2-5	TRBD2	CASSLEGSGRMETQYF	TGCGCCAGCAGCTTGGAAGGTAGCGGGAGGATGGAGACCCAGTACTTC
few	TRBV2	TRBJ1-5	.	CASSGFGLSGETSNQPQHF	TGTGCCAGCAGTGGTTTCGGTCTGTCGGGGGAAACCAGCAATCAGCCCCAGCATTTT
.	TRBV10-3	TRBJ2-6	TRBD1	CAISAWGRGRLSGANVLTF	TGTGCCATCAGTGCGTGGGGCAGGGGGCGTCTCTCTGGGGCCAACGTCCTGACTTTC
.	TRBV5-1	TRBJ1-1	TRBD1	CASSETSRGRDTEAFF	TGCGCCAGCAGCGAGACAAGCAGGGGGCGAGACACTGAAGCTTTCTTT
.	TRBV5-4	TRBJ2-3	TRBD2	CASAIVVSGISTDTQYF	TGTGCCAGCGCTATCGTAGTTAGCGGGATTAGCACAGATACGCAGTATTTT
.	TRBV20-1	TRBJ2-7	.	CSAREGTLHYEQYF	TGCAGTGCTAGAGAGGGTACGCTACACTACGAGCAGTACTTC
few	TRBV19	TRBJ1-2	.	CASSGRGSNYGYTF	TGTGCCAGTAGTGGGAGGGGATCCAACTATGGCTACACCTTC
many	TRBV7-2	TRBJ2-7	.	CASSLDSFQGKYF	TGTGCCAGCAGCTTAGACTCATTCCAGGGGAAGTACTTC
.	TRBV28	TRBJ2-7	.	CASSSSMGDEQYF	TGTGCCAGCAGTTCCAGCATGGGTGACGAGCAGTACTTC
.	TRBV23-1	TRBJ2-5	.	CASSQRQLETQYF	TGCGCCAGCAGTCAAAGACAGTTAGAGACCCAGTACTTC
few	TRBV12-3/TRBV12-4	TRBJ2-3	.	CASSSRGTDTQYF	TGTGCCAGCAGTTCACGGGGGACAGATACGCAGTATTTT
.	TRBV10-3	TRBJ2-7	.	CAISETGLDEQYF	TGTGCCATCAGTGAGACAGGTTTGGACGAGCAGTACTTC
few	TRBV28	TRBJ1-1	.	CASNLLGTEAFF	TGTGCCAGCAACCTACTGGGCACTGAAGCTTTCTTT
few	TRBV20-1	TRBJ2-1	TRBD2	CSALTSGSNEQFF	TGCAGTGCTTTGACTAGCGGGAGTAATGAGCAGTTCTTC
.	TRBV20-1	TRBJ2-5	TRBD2	CSASGPREGHETQYF	TGCAGCGCATCGGGACCCCGGGAGGGGCACGAGACCCAGTACTTC
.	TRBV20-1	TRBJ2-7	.	CSASGRGHTYEQYF	TGCAGTGCTAGTGGGCGGGGTCATACCTACGAGCAGTACTTC
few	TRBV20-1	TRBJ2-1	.	CCARDAGQSRTSYNEQFF	TGCTGTGCTAGAGATGCAGGACAGAGTAGAACCTCCTACAATGAGCAGTTCTTC
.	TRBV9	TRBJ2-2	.	CASSVDLTGELFF	TGTGCCAGCAGCGTGGACCTCACCGGGGAGCTGTTTTTT
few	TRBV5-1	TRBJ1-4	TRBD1	CASSFRQGEKLFF	TGCGCCAGCAGCTTCAGACAGGGGGAAAAACTGTTTTTT
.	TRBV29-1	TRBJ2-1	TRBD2	CSARSPGLAGVSSYNEQFF	TGCAGCGCTAGATCTCCGGGACTAGCGGGGGTAAGCTCCTACAATGAGCAGTTCTTC